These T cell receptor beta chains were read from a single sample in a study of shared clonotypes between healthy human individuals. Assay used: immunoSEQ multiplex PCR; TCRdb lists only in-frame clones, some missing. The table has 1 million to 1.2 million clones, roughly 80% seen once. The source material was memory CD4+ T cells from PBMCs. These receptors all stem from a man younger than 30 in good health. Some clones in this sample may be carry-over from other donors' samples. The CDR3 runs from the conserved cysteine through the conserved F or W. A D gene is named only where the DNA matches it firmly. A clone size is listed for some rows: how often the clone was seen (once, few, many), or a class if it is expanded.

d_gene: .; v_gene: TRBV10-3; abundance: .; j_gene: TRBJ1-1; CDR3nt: TGTGCCATCGCGGGGGCGCGGACTGAAGCTTTCTTT; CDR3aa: CAIAGARTEAFF
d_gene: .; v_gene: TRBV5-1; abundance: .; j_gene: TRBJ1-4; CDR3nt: TGCGCCAGCAGGGCTCAGGGAAGTAGTGAAAAACTGTTTTTT; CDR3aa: CASRAQGSSEKLFF
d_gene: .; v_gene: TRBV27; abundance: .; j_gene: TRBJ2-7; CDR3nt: TGTGCCAGCAGTTTATCTCGGGAGCAGTACTTC; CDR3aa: CASSLSREQYF
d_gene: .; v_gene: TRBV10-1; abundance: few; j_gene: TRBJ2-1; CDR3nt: TGCGCCAGCAGTGAGTCACGCGGGTCCAATGAGCAGTTCTTC; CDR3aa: CASSESRGSNEQFF
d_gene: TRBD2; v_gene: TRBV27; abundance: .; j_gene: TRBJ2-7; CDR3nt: TGTGCCAGCAGCCAATTAGCGGGAGGAATCTACGAGCAGTACTTC; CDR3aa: CASSQLAGGIYEQYF
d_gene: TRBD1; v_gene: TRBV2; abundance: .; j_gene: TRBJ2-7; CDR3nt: TGTGCCAGCAGTCGACAGGGCTACGAGCAGTACTTC; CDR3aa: CASSRQGYEQYF
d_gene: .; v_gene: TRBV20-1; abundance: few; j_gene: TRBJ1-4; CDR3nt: TGCAGTGCTAGAGGCTATGAAAAACTGTTTTTT; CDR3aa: CSARGYEKLFF
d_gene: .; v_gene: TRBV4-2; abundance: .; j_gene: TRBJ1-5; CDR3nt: TGTGCCAGCAGCCCGGTTGGCCAGGATCATCAGCCCCAGCATTTT; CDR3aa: CASSPVGQDHQPQHF
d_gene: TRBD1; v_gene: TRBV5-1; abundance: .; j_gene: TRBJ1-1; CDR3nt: TGCGCCAGCAGCTTGGGTTCAGGGGGAGGCACTGAAGCTTTCTTT; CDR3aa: CASSLGSGGGTEAFF
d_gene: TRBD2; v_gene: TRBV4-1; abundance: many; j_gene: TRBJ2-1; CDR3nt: TGCGCCAGCAGCCTTACGGGCACTAGCGGGAGTGGTTATGAGCAGTTCTTC; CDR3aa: CASSLTGTSGSGYEQFF
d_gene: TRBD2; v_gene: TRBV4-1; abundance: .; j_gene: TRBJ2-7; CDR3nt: TGCGCCAGCAGCCAAGCACAAGGCCTAGCGGGAGAAGGCGAGCAGTACTTC; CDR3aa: CASSQAQGLAGEGEQYF
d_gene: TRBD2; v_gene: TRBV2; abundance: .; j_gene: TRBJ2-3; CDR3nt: TGTGCCAGCACCCCGACTAGCGGGATCCCAGATACGCAGTATTTT; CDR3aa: CASTPTSGIPDTQYF
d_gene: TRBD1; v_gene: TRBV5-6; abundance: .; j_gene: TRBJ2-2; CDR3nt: TGTGCCAGCAGCTCGGAACAGGGGGCGAGCGGGGAGCTGTTTTTT; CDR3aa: CASSSEQGASGELFF
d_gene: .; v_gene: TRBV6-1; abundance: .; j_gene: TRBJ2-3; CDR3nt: TGTGCCAGCAGTGAAGTGTGGGGCACAGATACGCAGTATTTT; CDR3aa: CASSEVWGTDTQYF
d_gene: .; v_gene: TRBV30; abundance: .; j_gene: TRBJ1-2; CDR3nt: TGTGCCTGGAGTCCCCAGAGGGATAATGGCTACACCTTC; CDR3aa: CAWSPQRDNGYTF
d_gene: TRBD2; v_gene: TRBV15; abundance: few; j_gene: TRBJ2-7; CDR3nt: TGTGCCACCAGCAGAGTCCTAGCGGGAGATAGGCAGTACTTC; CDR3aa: CATSRVLAGDRQYF
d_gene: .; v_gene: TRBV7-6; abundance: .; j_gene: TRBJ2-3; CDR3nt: TGTGCCAGCAGCTTAAGTTACGGGAGTCCCGCAGATACGCAGTATTTT; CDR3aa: CASSLSYGSPADTQYF
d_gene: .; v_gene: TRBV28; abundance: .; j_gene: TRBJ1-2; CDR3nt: TGTGCCAGCAGTCGGGACGTGAAGGGCTACACCTTC; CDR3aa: CASSRDVKGYTF
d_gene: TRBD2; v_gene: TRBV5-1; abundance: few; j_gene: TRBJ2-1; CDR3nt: TGCGCCAGCAGCTTGGCCGGGACTAAATCATACAATGAGCAGTTCTTC; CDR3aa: CASSLAGTKSYNEQFF
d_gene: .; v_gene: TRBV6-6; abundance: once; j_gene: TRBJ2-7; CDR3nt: TGTGCCAGCAGTCAAGGGGGCGGGAACTACGAGCAGTACTTC; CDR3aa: CASSQGGGNYEQYF
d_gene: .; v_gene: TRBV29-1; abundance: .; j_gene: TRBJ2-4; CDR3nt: TGCAGCGGGGGGACTTCTGACTCGAACATTCAGTACTTC; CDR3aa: CSGGTSDSNIQYF
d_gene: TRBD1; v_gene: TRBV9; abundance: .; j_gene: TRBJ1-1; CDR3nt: TGTGCCAGCAGCCGACAAGATGGGACAGGGACTACTGAAGCTTTCTTT; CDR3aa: CASSRQDGTGTTEAFF
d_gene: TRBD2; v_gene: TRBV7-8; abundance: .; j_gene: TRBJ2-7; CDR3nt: TGTGCCAGCAGCTTACTAGCGGGTAATAGTGTGCAGTACTTC; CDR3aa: CASSLLAGNSVQYF
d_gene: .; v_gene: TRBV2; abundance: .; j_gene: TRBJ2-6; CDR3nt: TGTGCCAGCAGGAGTGGGGTTACTGGGGCCAACGTCCTGACTTTC; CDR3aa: CASRSGVTGANVLTF
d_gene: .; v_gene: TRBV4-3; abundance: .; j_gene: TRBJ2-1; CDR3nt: TGCGCCAGCAGCCAAGATCTGGGTGATGAGCAGTTCTTC; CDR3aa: CASSQDLGDEQFF
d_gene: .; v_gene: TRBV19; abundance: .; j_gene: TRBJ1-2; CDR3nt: TGTGCCAGTAGGAGGACAGTCGGCTACACCTTC; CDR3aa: CASRRTVGYTF
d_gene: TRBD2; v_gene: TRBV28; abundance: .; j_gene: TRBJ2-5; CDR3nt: TGTGCCAGCAGGGGGGGAGGGCGCCAAGAGACCCAGTACTTC; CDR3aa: CASRGGGRQETQYF
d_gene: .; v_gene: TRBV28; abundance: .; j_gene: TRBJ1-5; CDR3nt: TGTGCCAGCAGTTTAGCCCCCCCCGTACAGGGCTCCAATCAGCCCCAGCATTTT; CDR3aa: CASSLAPPVQGSNQPQHF
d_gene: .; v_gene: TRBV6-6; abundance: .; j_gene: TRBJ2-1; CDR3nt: TGTGCCATCAGTGAGTCAAACAGCCCTGAGCAGTTCTTC; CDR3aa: CAISESNSPEQFF
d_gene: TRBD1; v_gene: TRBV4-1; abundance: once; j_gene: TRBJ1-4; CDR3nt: TGCGCCAGCAGCCCCGGACAGGGGGCAGGGGAAAAACTGTTTTTT; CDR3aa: CASSPGQGAGEKLFF
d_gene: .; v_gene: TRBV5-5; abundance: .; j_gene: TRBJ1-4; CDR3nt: TGTGCCAGCAGCTTGGCTGTGAGTACTAATGAAAAACTGTTTTTT; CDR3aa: CASSLAVSTNEKLFF
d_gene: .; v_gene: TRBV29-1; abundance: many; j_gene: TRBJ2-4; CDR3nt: TGCAGCGTTGGAGATGGGGGTACCCTAGACATTCAGTACTTC; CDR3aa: CSVGDGGTLDIQYF
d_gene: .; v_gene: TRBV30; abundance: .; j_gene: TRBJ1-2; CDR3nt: TGTGCCTGGAGTGCAGGGGCCTATGGCTACACCTTC; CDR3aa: CAWSAGAYGYTF
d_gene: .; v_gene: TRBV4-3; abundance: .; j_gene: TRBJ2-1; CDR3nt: TGCGCCAGCAGCCAAGATGGACCCTACAATGAGCAGTTCTTC; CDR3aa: CASSQDGPYNEQFF
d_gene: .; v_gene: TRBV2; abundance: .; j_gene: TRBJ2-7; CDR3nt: TGTGCCAGCAGTGAAAAACGACTCCAGGAGCAGTACTTC; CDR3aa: CASSEKRLQEQYF
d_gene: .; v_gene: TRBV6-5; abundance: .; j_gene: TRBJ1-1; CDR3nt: TGTGCCAGCAGTTACTCGGGAACTATGAACACTGAAGCTTTCTTT; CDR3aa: CASSYSGTMNTEAFF
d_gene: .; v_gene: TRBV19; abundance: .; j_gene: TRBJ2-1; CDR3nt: TGTGCCAGTACCAACGTCGGGGCCTACAATGAGCAGTTCTTC; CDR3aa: CASTNVGAYNEQFF
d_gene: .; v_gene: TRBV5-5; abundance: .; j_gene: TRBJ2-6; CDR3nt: TGTGCCAGCAGCTTGCCGGGGTCGGGGGCCAACGTCCTGACTTTC; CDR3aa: CASSLPGSGANVLTF
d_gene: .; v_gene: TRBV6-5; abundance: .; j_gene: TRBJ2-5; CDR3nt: TGTGCCAGCAGCAAGGGAGGACAGCCACAAGAGACCCAGTACTTC; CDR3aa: CASSKGGQPQETQYF
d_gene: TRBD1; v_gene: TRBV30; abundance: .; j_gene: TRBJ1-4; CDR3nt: TGTGCCTGGGGACAGGGGCGAGAAAAACTGTTTTTT; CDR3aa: CAWGQGREKLFF
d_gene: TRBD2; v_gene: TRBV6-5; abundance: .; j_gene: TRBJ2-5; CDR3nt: TGTGCCAGCAGTTTGGGACTAGCGGGAGGGAAAGAGACCCAGTACTTC; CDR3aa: CASSLGLAGGKETQYF
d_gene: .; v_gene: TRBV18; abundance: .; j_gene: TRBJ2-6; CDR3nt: TGTGCCAGCTCACCCGAACACCCCGGGACGGGACCACGGGGAGGGGCCAACGTCCTGACTTTC; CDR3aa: CASSPEHPGTGPRGGANVLTF
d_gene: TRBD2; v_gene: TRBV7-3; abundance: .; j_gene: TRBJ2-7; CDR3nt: TGTGCCAGCAGCTTTCCCAAAGGGACTACAGAAATCTACGAGCAGTACTTC; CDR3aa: CASSFPKGTTEIYEQYF
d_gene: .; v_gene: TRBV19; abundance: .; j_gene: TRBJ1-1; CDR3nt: TGTGCCAGTATGGGGTGGTCGGGGGGCGAGATGAACACTGAAGCTTTCTTT; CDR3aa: CASMGWSGGEMNTEAFF